This TCR beta chain was captured in a study of blood T cell repertoires in COVID-19. Study-level information: Spain, Italy and the United States supplied samples that represented acute and convalescent COVID-19. From T cells, B-cell-depleted T cells, or PBMCs came the material, which was cDNA or gDNA.

Original processing methods: By means of reference gene primer amplification, nucleated cell counts were estimated. Assay: immunoSEQ multiplex PCR; the TCRdb copy retains only in-frame clones and omits some. That table gives V, J and clone size, and the DNA gave D and trimming. The table includes some 170,000 clones, around 80% detected once. This clone appeared a few times. Germline V gives CDR1 MNHEY, CDR2 SMNVEV (reference sequence). The CDR3 contains 14 residues. The ends lost 6 bases at V and 1 base at J; junction bases unmatched: 4. The rearrangement joins TRBV27 to TRBJ2-5; TRBD1 agrees at 8 bases. Sequencing was carried out using peripheral blood. The sequence was collected from a woman aged 70-85 years with acute or convalescent COVID-19. The DNA of the CDR3 is TGTGCCAGCAGGGACAGGGAGTTCCAAGAGACCCAGTACTTC. Encoded protein: CASRDREFQETQYF.